These 30 T cell receptor beta chains came from one sample sequenced in a study of patients and donors after allogeneic stem cell transplantation (dated by TCRdb to between 2020 and 2021). Library generation was performed with RT-PCR. Sequencing took place on a NextSeq 550. TCRdb ran its own pipeline on the public reads, namely fastp trimming at Q25 and MiXCR clone calling, and kept in-frame beta chains. CDR3 protein duplicates are merged, each entry listing the most common genes and DNA. This sample lists approximately 140,000 distinct CDR3 sequences; about 40% were detected once. 40% to 55% of the sample goes to the ten largest clones. Sequenced sample: blood, either unsorted or a sorted T cell fraction (not recorded which). Source of these receptors: a human donor who was either an allogeneic HSCT recipient or a stem cell or donor lymphocyte infusion donor (not recorded which). It is not recorded whose cells these are; they may come from a transplant donor.

This clonotype turned up a few times. The gene calls are TRBV2 and TRBJ1-1; D is uncertain. CDR3 length: 14 residues. V was shortened by 2 bases and J by 1 base, with 8 bases between the two germline ends. Germline V gives CDR1 SNHLY, CDR2 FYNNEI. The DNA for the CDR3 is TGTGCCAGCAGTGAACGGGGAACGAACACTGAAGCTTTCTTT. Residues: CASSERGTNTEAFF.

In DNA form, the CDR3 reads TGTGCCAGTTTAGGGCTGGAGTCAGAAGCTTTCTTT. This gives the protein CASLGLESEAFF. The V and J genes are TRBV6-2 or TRBV6-3 and TRBJ1-1; D not certain. This CDR3 spans 12 amino acids. Germline CDR1 MNHEY, CDR2 SVGEGT. The V gene lost 9 bases and the J gene lost 8 bases, with 16 bases spanning the gap.

This clonotype was seen a handful of times. This chain joins TRBV15 and TRBJ1-6; D is possibly TRBD1 (5 bases). The CDR3 is 14 amino acids. Looked up from germline, CDR1 is LNHNV and CDR2 is YYDKDF (reference sequence). V shed 1 base and J shed 10 bases, with 11 bases lying between them. CDR3 protein: CATSRARDGSPLHF. DNA of the CDR3: TGTGCCACCAGCAGAGCCAGGGATGGCTCACCCCTCCACTTT.

This clonotype was found once. CDR3 DNA sequence: TGTGCCAGCAGAAACGGGGGGCCCGGGAATTCACCCCTCCACTTT. Encoded protein: CASRNGGPGNSPLHF. The chain employs TRBV6-5 and TRBJ1-6; D might be TRBD1 (6 bases). Between the trimmed V and J ends, which lost 6 bases and 7 bases, there was a span of 16 bases. The CDR3 is made up of 15 amino acids. Germline-derived CDR1 and CDR2 are MNHEY and SVGAGI.

This clonotype has only a few counts. The V and J genes are TRBV7-3 and TRBJ1-1; no reliable D call. This CDR3 has 16 residues. Germline CDR1 SGHTA, CDR2 FQGTGA. V lost 1 base, J lost 3 bases, and 15 bases lay in between. As DNA, the CDR3 is TGTGCCAGCAGCTTAAACGGGATCGGGATCGACACTGAAGCTTTCTTT. Its translation is CASSLNGIGIDTEAFF.

V usage is TRBV27 and J usage is TRBJ2-7, with D unclear. This CDR3 spans 11 amino acids. Germline lookup yields CDR1 MNHEY and CDR2 SMNVEV (reference sequence). The V gene lost 6 bases and the J gene lost 3 bases, with 6 bases spanning the gap. The CDR3 DNA sequence: TGTGCCAGCAGCTTCGGCTACGAGCAGTACTTC. Amino acids: CASSFGYEQYF.

In this sample, this clonotype turned up once. This chain links TRBV20-1 with TRBJ1-1; 7 nucleotides line up with TRBD1. Losses at the gene ends were 6 bases for V and 4 bases for J; bases not matched to a gene: 5. The CDR3 has 12 amino acids. The V gene's germline CDR1 is DFQATT and CDR2 SNEGSKA (reference sequence). CDR3 sequence (DNA): TGCAGTGCAGGGGGCTTTGGCACTGAAGCTTTCTTT. Translation: CSAGGFGTEAFF.

V gene TRBV12-3 or TRBV12-4 combines with J gene TRBJ2-2, with D hard to call. V was trimmed by 1 base and J by 7 bases, leaving 7 bases between them. The CDR3 totals 13 residues. The chain's CDR3 is CASSLGVNGELFF. Here the CDR3 DNA reads TGTGCCAGCAGTTTAGGGGTTAACGGGGAGCTGTTTTTT.

This clonotype has just a few counts. The chain carries TRBV19 and TRBJ1-5; D perhaps matches TRBD1 (5 bases). Germline loops: CDR1 LNHDA, CDR2 SQIVND (reference sequence). V shed 4 bases and J shed 4 bases, with 14 bases lying between them. The CDR3 is 15 amino acids. The CDR3 sequence is CASSTHRDGNQPQHF. CDR3 nucleotide sequence: TGTGCCAGTAGTACGCACCGGGACGGGAATCAGCCCCAGCATTTT. The complete variable domain, with remaining parts taken from reference TRBV19 and TRBJ1-5, reads DGGITQSPKYLFRKEGQNVTLSCEQNLNHDAMYWYRQDPGQGLRLIYYSQIVNDFQKGDIAEGYSVSREKKESFPLTVTSAQKNPTAFYLCASSTHRDGNQPQHFGDGTRLSIL.

This clonotype was picked up a small number of times. This sequence joins TRBV9 and TRBJ1-1, with D possibly matching TRBD1 (6 bases). The CDR3 has 14 residues. Between the trimmed V and J ends, which lost 2 bases and 5 bases, there was a span of 13 bases. Germline V gene lookup returns CDR1 SGDLS and CDR2 YYNGEE. CDR3 DNA: TGTGCCAGCAGCGTTGGGGGCGGAGGGACTGAAGCTTTCTTT. Amino acids: CASSVGGGGTEAFF.

The rearrangement links TRBV12-3 or TRBV12-4 to TRBJ1-2, with D unclear. This CDR3 has 13 amino acids. With 6 bases removed from V and 1 base from J, the gap between germline ends came to 9 bases. The CDR3 nucleotides read TGTGCCAGCAGCCAACAGCTTAACTATGGCTACACCTTC. This gives the protein CASSQQLNYGYTF.

This clonotype came up a few times. The rearrangement uses TRBV10-3 and TRBJ1-3, with D tentatively TRBD1 (5 bases). Looked up from germline, CDR1 is ENHRY and CDR2 is SYGVKD. V shed 11 bases and J shed 0 bases, with 11 bases lying between them. This CDR3 spans 13 amino acids. CDR3 region: CAGQSVSGNTIYF. The CDR3 region has the DNA TGTGCCGGACAAAGTGTCTCTGGAAACACCATATATTTT.

This clonotype was counted only a few times. This rearrangement joins TRBV20-1 to TRBJ2-1; no firm D call. This CDR3 contains 13 residues. The germline V gene encodes CDR1 DFQATT and CDR2 SNEGSKA (reference sequence). Trimming left V 3 bases short and J 4 bases short, with 10 bases between. The CDR3 sequence is CSARDPRYNEQFF. CDR3 in DNA: TGCAGTGCTAGGGACCCCCGGTACAATGAGCAGTTCTTC.

The rearrangement joins TRBV28 to TRBJ1-6; D ambiguous. Germline V CDR1 and CDR2: MDHEN, SYDVKM. The CDR3 has 15 amino acids. V was trimmed by 2 bases and J by 7 bases, leaving 12 bases between them. For the CDR3, the DNA is TGTGCCAGCAGTTTAAGCGGCCCGCAAAATTCACCCCTCCACTTT. As protein: CASSLSGPQNSPLHF.

In DNA, the CDR3 is TGTGCCAGCAACGTTCTCGGACCTCCGAATGAGCAGTTCTTC. Protein: CASNVLGPPNEQFF. The chain employs TRBV7-2 and TRBJ2-1, with D hard to call. Germline V lookup: CDR1 SGHTA, CDR2 FQGNSA. This CDR3 is built from 14 residues. Trimming shortened V by 7 bases and J by 7 bases, and 17 bases separated the two germline ends. The whole variable domain, filled in from reference TRBV7-2 and TRBJ2-1, reads GAGVSQSPSNKVTEKGKDVELRCDPISGHTALYWYRQSLGQGLEFLIYFQGNSAPDKSGLPSDRFSAERTGGSVSTLTIQRTQQEDSAVYLCASNVLGPPNEQFFGPGTRLTVL.

V usage is TRBV28 and J usage is TRBJ2-1; 13 bases line up with TRBD2. The CDR3 length is 15 residues. CDR1 MDHEN and CDR2 SYDVKM come from the germline V gene. After removal of 5 bases from V and 7 bases from J, the junction contained 5 bases not matched to a gene. CDR3 sequence reads: CASSPPGLAGNEQFF. The CDR3 coding sequence is TGTGCCAGCAGTCCCCCGGGACTAGCGGGAAATGAGCAGTTCTTC.

This chain connects TRBV5-1 to TRBJ1-5; D perhaps matches TRBD1 (5 bases). Trimming took 4 bases from V and 0 from J, leaving 14 bases between them. This CDR3 is 16 amino acids long. Germline CDR1 reads SGHRS; CDR2 reads YFSETQ. This CDR3 reads CASSPGTPYSNQPQHF. The CDR3 region has the DNA TGCGCCAGCAGCCCCGGGACGCCTTATAGCAATCAGCCCCAGCATTTT.

V is TRBV7-3 and J is TRBJ2-1, with 9 positions matching TRBD2. Germline assignment: CDR1 SGHTA and CDR2 FQGTGA. The CDR3 spans 14 residues. The ends lost 5 bases at V and 3 bases at J; junction bases unmatched: 2. The CDR3 sequence: CASSPSGDYNEQFF. The CDR3 nucleotides read TGTGCCAGCAGCCCTAGCGGGGACTACAATGAGCAGTTCTTC.

This clonotype was seen a handful of times. The rearrangement joins TRBV5-5 to TRBJ2-1; D not resolved. The CDR3 is 13 amino acids. The germline gives CDR1 SGHKS, CDR2 YYEKEE (reference sequence). Trimming took off 0 bases at V and 6 bases at J, with 7 bases between the two ends. The CDR3 DNA reads as TGTGCCAGCAGCTTGGTTACGGGCAATGAGCAGTTCTTC. Translated, it gives CASSLVTGNEQFF.

The V and J genes are TRBV6-1 and TRBJ1-6; D is possibly TRBD1 (5 bases). The CDR3 is made up of 15 amino acids. The ends were cut back, 6 bases at V and 3 bases at J, with 12 bases in the middle. In germline, CDR1 is MNHNS, CDR2 SASEGT. This CDR3 reads CASRTSDSYNSPLHF. CDR3 DNA sequence: TGTGCCAGCAGGACTTCCGACAGCTATAATTCACCCCTCCACTTT.

V is TRBV6-5 and J is TRBJ2-1; 8 positions match TRBD2. The CDR3 totals 16 residues. V shed 4 bases, J shed 3 bases, and the junction held 8 bases outside the gene matches. CDR1 is MNHEY and CDR2 is SVGAGI in the germline V gene. CDR3 nucleotide sequence: TGTGCCAGCAGTTTACGGGGTACTAGCGGCTACAATGAGCAGTTCTTC. This sequence encodes CASSLRGTSGYNEQFF.

The chain is built from TRBV12-3 or TRBV12-4 and TRBJ1-2; no clear D. The CDR3 extends over 14 amino acids. The V gene lost 3 bases and the J gene lost 0 bases, with 8 bases spanning the gap. CDR3 nucleotide sequence: TGTGCCAGCAGTTTCTACAGCGCTAACTATGGCTACACCTTC. Its protein is CASSFYSANYGYTF.

J is TRBJ1-1 and V is TRBV5-1; D remains unclear. This CDR3 comprises 14 residues. V lost 2 bases and J 3 bases, leaving 11 bases between the germline ends. The germline CDR1 and CDR2 sequences are SGHRS and YFSETQ. CDR3 in DNA: TGCGCCAGCAGCTTAGGTCTCGCGTACACTGAAGCTTTCTTT. Its protein product is CASSLGLAYTEAFF.

Written as DNA, the CDR3 is TGTGCCATCAGTGAAACACGGTGGGGATCGCAGCATTTT. Its translation: CAISETRWGSQHF. This chain connects TRBV10-3 to TRBJ1-5; D is unclear. The CDR3 runs to 13 residues. Trimming stripped 3 bases from V and 13 bases from J, with 16 bases between. Germline CDR1 reads ENHRY; CDR2 reads SYGVKD.

This chain links TRBV5-1 with TRBJ1-1; D gene unclear. CDR3 length: 13 residues. V was cut by 6 bases and J by 0 bases, with 9 bases left in between. Germline V gene data show CDR1 as SGHRS and CDR2 as YFSETQ. Written as DNA, the CDR3 is TGCGCCAGCAAGGTCAGGATGAACACTGAAGCTTTCTTT. This translates into CASKVRMNTEAFF. Full variable domain (missing parts from reference TRBV5-1 and TRBJ1-1): KAGVTQTPRYLIKTRGQQVTLSCSPISGHRSVSWYQQTPGQGLQFLFEYFSETQRNKGNFPGRFSGRQFSNSRSEMNVSTLELGDSALYLCASKVRMNTEAFFGQGTRLTVV.

The CDR3 is CASSFRDPPTDTQYF. The CDR3 nucleotides are TGCGCCAGCAGCTTCCGGGACCCCCCAACAGATACGCAGTATTTT. The genes are TRBV5-1 and TRBJ2-3, with D possibly called TRBD1 or TRBD2 (5 bases each). CDR3 length equals 15 residues. Germline values: CDR1 SGHRS, CDR2 YFSETQ. The V gene lost 2 bases and the J gene lost 3 bases, with 13 bases spanning the gap.

This chain links TRBV6-5 with TRBJ1-5; no clear D gene. The CDR3 contains 14 residues. Germline V gene data show CDR1 as MNHEY and CDR2 as SVGAGI. Between the trimmed V and J ends, which lost 0 bases and 6 bases, there was a span of 9 bases. CDR3 nucleotide sequence: TGTGCCAGCAGTTACTCGAGCCAGCTTCAGCCCCAGCATTTT. Its translation: CASSYSSQLQPQHF.

Many counts were recorded for this clonotype. V usage is TRBV20-1 and J usage is TRBJ1-5; a possible D gene is TRBD1 (5 bases). Germline V lookup: CDR1 DFQATT, CDR2 SNEGSKA (reference sequence). The germline V and J ends were trimmed by 3 bases and 6 bases, with 12 bases remaining between them. The CDR3 extends over 13 amino acids. The CDR3: CSARGQESQPQHF. The CDR3 bases are TGCAGTGCTAGGGGGCAGGAGAGTCAGCCCCAGCATTTT.

The chain links TRBV5-5 to TRBJ2-1; 7 bases map to TRBD1. J was trimmed by 0 bases and V by 3 bases; bases with no gene match: 6. Germline V gene lookup returns CDR1 SGHKS and CDR2 YYEKEE (reference sequence). The CDR3 length is 16 residues. The CDR3 reads CASSWDSGSSYNEQFF. For the CDR3, the DNA is TGTGCCAGCAGCTGGGACAGCGGAAGCTCCTACAATGAGCAGTTCTTC.

The rearrangement uses TRBV7-2 and TRBJ1-1; TRBD1 matches at 8 bases. The CDR3 extends over 12 amino acids. V lost 5 bases, J lost 9 bases, and 5 bases stayed unmatched. The germline V gene encodes CDR1 SGHTA and CDR2 FQGNSA. As DNA, the CDR3 is TGTGCCAGCAGCCAAGGACAGGGCCAAGCTTTCTTT. Encoded protein: CASSQGQGQAFF.